This TCR beta chain came from a study of PD-L1 blockade in urothelial cancer. Turning to the study itself: Blood samples contained a median about 140,000 T cells.

Trimming pared 5 bases from V and 5 bases from J, leaving 9 bases between. Germline CDR1 and CDR2: LNHDA and SQIVND (reference sequence). The CDR3 consists of 13 residues. The study enrolled patients with locally advanced or metastatic urothelial carcinoma. Here immunoSEQ multiplex PCR was the method, and the copy in TCRdb shows in-frame clones only, minus some. The sample contains about 51,000 clones, around 88% of which appear only once. The starting material was PBMCs, obtained around atezolizumab (anti-PD-L1) treatment. This receptor was obtained from a man aged 60 to 69 with urothelial cancer. The gene calls are TRBV19 and TRBJ2-2, with D unclear. The CDR3 DNA reads as TGTGCCAGTAGTGGTGCTAGAACCGGGGAGCTGTTTTTT. Protein product: CASSGARTGELFF.